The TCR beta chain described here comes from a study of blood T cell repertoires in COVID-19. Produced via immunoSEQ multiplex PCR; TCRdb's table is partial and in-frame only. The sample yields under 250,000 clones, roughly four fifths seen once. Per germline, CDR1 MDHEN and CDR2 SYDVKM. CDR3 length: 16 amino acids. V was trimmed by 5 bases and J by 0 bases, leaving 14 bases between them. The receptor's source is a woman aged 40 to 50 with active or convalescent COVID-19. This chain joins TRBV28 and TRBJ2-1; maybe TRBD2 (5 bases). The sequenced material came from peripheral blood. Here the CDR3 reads CASSAAVGSSYNEQFF. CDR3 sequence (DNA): TGTGCCAGCAGTGCGGCGGTGGGGAGCTCCTACAATGAGCAGTTCTTC.